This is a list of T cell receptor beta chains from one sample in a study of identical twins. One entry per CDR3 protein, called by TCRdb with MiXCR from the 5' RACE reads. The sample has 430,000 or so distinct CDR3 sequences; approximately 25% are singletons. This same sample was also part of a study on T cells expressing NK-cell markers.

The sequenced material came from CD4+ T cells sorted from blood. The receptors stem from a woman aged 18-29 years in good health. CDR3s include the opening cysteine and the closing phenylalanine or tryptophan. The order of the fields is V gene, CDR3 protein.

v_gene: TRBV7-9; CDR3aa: CASSLDGGGGNEQFF
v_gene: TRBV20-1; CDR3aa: CSSLKGTFPIGYTF
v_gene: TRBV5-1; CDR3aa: CASSYGREVRGYTF
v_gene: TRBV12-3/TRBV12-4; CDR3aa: CASSLVRGANVLTF
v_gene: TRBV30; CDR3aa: CASNLDRVTNTGELFF
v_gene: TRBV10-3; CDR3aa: CAISGGVAYEQYF
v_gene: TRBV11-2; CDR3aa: CASGNLGQGVYEQYF
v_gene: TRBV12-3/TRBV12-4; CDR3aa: CASSLSANTGELFF
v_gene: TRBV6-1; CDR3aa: CASSDAGPGPDTQYF
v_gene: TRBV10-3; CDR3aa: CAISGTGAAFF
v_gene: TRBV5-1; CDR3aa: CASSSGLLNGQFF
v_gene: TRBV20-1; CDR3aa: CSARDRAGTEAFF
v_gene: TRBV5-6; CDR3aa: CASRQGNNEQYF